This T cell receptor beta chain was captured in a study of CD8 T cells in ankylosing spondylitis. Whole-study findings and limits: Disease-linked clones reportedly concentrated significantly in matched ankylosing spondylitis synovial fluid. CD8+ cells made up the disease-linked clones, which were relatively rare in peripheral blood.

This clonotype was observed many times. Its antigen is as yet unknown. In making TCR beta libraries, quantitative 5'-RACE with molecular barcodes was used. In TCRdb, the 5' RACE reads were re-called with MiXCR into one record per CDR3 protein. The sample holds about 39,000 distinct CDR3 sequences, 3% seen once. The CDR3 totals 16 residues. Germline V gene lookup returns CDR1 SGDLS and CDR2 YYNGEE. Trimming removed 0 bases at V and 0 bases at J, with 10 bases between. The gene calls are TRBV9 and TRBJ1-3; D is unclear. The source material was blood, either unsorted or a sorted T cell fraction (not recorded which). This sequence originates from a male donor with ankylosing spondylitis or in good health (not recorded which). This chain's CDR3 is CASSVDLGNSGNTIYF. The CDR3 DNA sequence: TGTGCCAGCAGCGTAGATTTGGGGAACTCTGGAAACACCATATATTTT.